The 21 T cell receptor beta chains given below trace back to one sample, sequenced in a study of monozygotic twins with cystic fibrosis. Some clones are missing from TCRdb's copy, which holds only in-frame ones; the method was immunoSEQ multiplex PCR. This table has about 17,000 clones, around 97% appearing once. Sequencing used blood. The receptors here all came from a girl aged 2 to 9 with cystic fibrosis.

This clone was seen just once. V and J are TRBV4-3 and TRBJ2-3; TRBD2 is a possible D gene (6 bases). Deletions cut 2 bases from V and 4 bases from J, with 16 bases between. Germline values: CDR1 LGHNA, CDR2 YSLEER. This CDR3 has 16 amino acids. The CDR3 here is CASSQWGVAASDTQYF. As DNA, the CDR3 is TGCGCCAGCAGCCAATGGGGGGTAGCGGCGTCAGATACGCAGTATTTT.

The chain employs TRBV5-1 and TRBJ1-1; 9 bases align to TRBD1. The CDR3 runs to 15 residues. The V gene's germline CDR1 is SGHRS and CDR2 YFSETQ. J was trimmed by 5 bases and V by 0 bases; bases with no gene match: 5. CDR3 in DNA: TGCGCCAGCAGCTTGGTGGGACAGGGAGGTACTGAAGCTTTCTTT. Encoded protein: CASSLVGQGGTEAFF.

This chain uses TRBV30 with TRBJ1-1, with D perhaps TRBD1 (5 bases). Trimming pared 2 bases from V and 3 bases from J, leaving 19 bases between. Germline CDR1 GTSNPN, CDR2 SVGIG (reference sequence). This CDR3 contains 16 residues. In nucleotides, the CDR3 is TGTGCCTGGAGTTACCTCTTCGGGGCCTCCCACACTGAAGCTTTCTTT. It translates to CAWSYLFGASHTEAFF.

V is TRBV15 and J is TRBJ2-1; 9 bases map to TRBD2. Germline assignment: CDR1 LNHNV and CDR2 YYDKDF (reference sequence). The CDR3 has 13 residues. The V segment lost 6 bases and the J segment 7 bases; nucleotides outside the gene matches: 4. The CDR3 loop is CATRVAGGNEQFF. CDR3 nucleotide sequence: TGTGCCACCAGAGTCGCGGGGGGGAATGAGCAGTTCTTC.

This clone was detected a few times. The genes are TRBV5-1 and TRBJ2-7, with D possibly TRBD2 on 6 matching bases. Germline V CDR1 and CDR2: SGHRS, YFSETQ. The CDR3 sequence is 16 residues long. V lost 5 bases and J lost 1, with 19 bases in between. In nucleotides, the CDR3 is TGCGCCAGCAGACCCGGGTTAGCGGTGTTATCCTACGAGCAGTACTTC. Translating gives CASRPGLAVLSYEQYF.

This clone was counted once. The rearrangement joins TRBV6-5 to TRBJ1-5, with D uncertain. This CDR3 has 14 residues. V dropped 5 bases and J dropped 0 bases, with 8 bases sitting between them. The germline V gene has CDR1 MNHEY and CDR2 SVGAGI. The CDR3 nucleotides are TGTGCCAGCAGTAGGCCAGGTAGCAATCAGCCCCAGCATTTT. It specifies CASSRPGSNQPQHF.

The J gene is TRBJ1-6, the V gene TRBV4-2; D perhaps matches TRBD1 (5 bases). The CDR3 runs 15 residues. The germline CDR1 and CDR2 sequences are LGHNA and YNFKEQ. V was shortened by 0 bases and J by 7 bases, with 10 bases between the two germline ends. The CDR3 nucleotides read TGTGCCAGCAGCCAAGATCAGGGAGGGAATTCACCCCTCCACTTT. It translates to CASSQDQGGNSPLHF.

V is TRBV7-9 and J is TRBJ1-1; D is unclear. Germline loops: CDR1 SEHNR, CDR2 FQNEAQ (reference sequence). Trimming removed 2 bases from V and 8 bases from J, with 18 bases in between. The CDR3 has 15 residues. The CDR3 DNA is TGTGCCAGCAGCTTATCACGAGCCCCAGCACGGGAAGCTTTCTTT. It codes for CASSLSRAPAREAFF.

V and J are TRBV30 and TRBJ2-5; D is uncertain. This CDR3 spans 12 amino acids. Per the germline V gene, CDR1 is GTSNPN and CDR2 is SVGIG (reference sequence). The germline V and J ends were trimmed by 0 bases and 3 bases, with 5 bases remaining between them. The CDR3 sequence is CAWSVSEETQYF. The CDR3 DNA reads as TGTGCCTGGAGTGTATCGGAAGAGACCCAGTACTTC. Variable domain in full (rest from reference TRBV30 and TRBJ2-5): SQTIHQWPATLVQPVGSPLSLECTVEGTSNPNLYWYRQAAGRGLQLLFYSVGIGQISSEVPQNLSASRPQDRQFILSSKKLLLSDSGFYLCAWSVSEETQYFGPGTRLLVL.

The chain couples TRBV5-6 to TRBJ2-3; tentatively, D is TRBD2 (6 bases). Trimming removed 2 bases at V and 4 bases at J, with 14 bases between. Germline lookup yields CDR1 SGHDT and CDR2 YYEEEE. The CDR3 length is 15 residues. As DNA, the CDR3 is TGTGCCAGCAGCTTCCTGGGGCCGGGGGCAGATACGCAGTATTTT. It codes for CASSFLGPGADTQYF.

This chain connects TRBV15 to TRBJ2-5, with D possibly matching TRBD1 (6 bases). The V and J ends lost 5 bases and 5 bases respectively, with 24 bases between them. The CDR3 is made up of 17 amino acids. CDR1 and CDR2 (germline): LNHNV, YYDKDF (reference sequence). The CDR3 region is CATSLGTTGTIWETQYF. The CDR3 DNA is TGTGCCACCAGCCTCGGGACAACAGGGACCATTTGGGAGACCCAGTACTTC.

The genes are TRBV20-1 and TRBJ2-5; D remains ambiguous. Germline values: CDR1 DFQATT, CDR2 SNEGSKA (reference sequence). The V and J ends lost 0 bases and 2 bases respectively, with 1 base between them. The CDR3 is 11 amino acids. CDR3 loop: CSARDQETQYF. Written as DNA, the CDR3 is TGCAGTGCTAGAGATCAAGAGACCCAGTACTTC.

The V and J genes are TRBV2 and TRBJ2-1, with TRBD2 matching over 9 bases. CDR1 is SNHLY and CDR2 is FYNNEI in the germline V gene. V lost 6 bases to trimming and J lost 2 bases; unmatched junction nucleotides: 8. The CDR3 runs 16 residues. The CDR3 spells CASRSIAGATYNEQFF. The CDR3 DNA reads as TGTGCCAGCAGATCAATAGCGGGGGCAACCTACAATGAGCAGTTCTTC.

The V and J genes are TRBV14 and TRBJ1-2; 10 bases match TRBD1. CDR1 is SGHDN and CDR2 is FVKESK in the germline V gene. The V segment lost 3 bases and the J segment 5 bases; nucleotides outside the gene matches: 9. The CDR3 is 16 amino acids. As DNA, the CDR3 is TGTGCCAGCAGCCATCACCCCGGGACAGGGGTTTATGGCTACACCTTC. This encodes CASSHHPGTGVYGYTF.

CDR3 DNA sequence: TGTGCCAGCAGCCCCGGGGCCGGGCCGGGATCCTACGAGCAGTACTTC. Translated, it gives CASSPGAGPGSYEQYF. The chain carries TRBV5-8 and TRBJ2-7; D is possibly TRBD1 or TRBD2 (5 bases each). CDR1 and CDR2 from the germline V gene are SGHTS and YDEGEE. The CDR3 length is 16 residues. The V gene lost 4 bases and the J gene lost 1 base, with 18 bases spanning the gap. Drawing the rest from reference TRBV5-8 and TRBJ2-7, the complete variable domain is EAGVTQSPTHLIKTRGQQATLRCSPISGHTSVYWYQQALGLGLQFLLWYDEGEERNRGNFPPRFSGRQFPNYSSELNVNALELEDSALYLCASSPGAGPGSYEQYFGPGTRLTVT.

The V call is TRBV5-4, the J call TRBJ2-5, with no clear D. This CDR3 is 14 amino acids long. Trimming took 5 bases from V and 5 from J, leaving 16 bases between them. The germline V gene encodes CDR1 SGHNT and CDR2 YYREEE (reference sequence). The CDR3 nucleotides read TGTGCCAGCAGTTTGCTCGGTGTGAGCGAGACCCAGTACTTC. It translates to CASSLLGVSETQYF.

This chain connects TRBV6-1 to TRBJ2-3; D may be TRBD1 or TRBD2 (5 bases each). The CDR3 consists of 16 residues. V was pared by 2 bases and J by 6 bases, with 18 bases between. CDR1 and CDR2 from the germline V gene are MNHNS and SASEGT. The CDR3 region is CASSEIVRELSDTQYF. CDR3 nucleotides: TGTGCCAGCAGTGAAATTGTCAGGGAGTTGTCCGATACGCAGTATTTT.

This chain joins TRBV10-3 and TRBJ2-5, with 9 positions matching TRBD1. The germline V gene encodes CDR1 ENHRY and CDR2 SYGVKD. The CDR3 is 14 amino acids. The V gene end was trimmed by 4 bases and the J gene end by 2 bases; junction bases not matched to a gene: 2. The CDR3 spells CAISVGQGQETQYF. The CDR3 DNA is TGTGCCATCAGTGTAGGACAGGGGCAAGAGACCCAGTACTTC.

V usage is TRBV19 and J usage is TRBJ1-1; maybe TRBD1 (5 bases). Trimming took 5 bases from V and 6 from J, leaving 13 bases between them. Germline lookup yields CDR1 LNHDA and CDR2 SQIVND (reference sequence). The CDR3 totals 13 residues. CDR3 in DNA: TGTGCCAGTAGTGCAGGGTTTCACGCTGAAGCTTTCTTT. It is translated as CASSAGFHAEAFF.

The chain carries TRBV10-3 and TRBJ1-2; D unresolved. The CDR3 is made up of 14 amino acids. With 6 bases removed from V and 7 bases from J, the gap between germline ends came to 18 bases. Germline CDR1 is ENHRY and CDR2 is SYGVKD. The CDR3 region is CAISRTRFPSGYTF. Written as DNA, the CDR3 is TGTGCCATCAGCAGGACGAGATTTCCCTCTGGCTACACCTTC.

The chain recombines TRBV27 with TRBJ2-7, with 9 bases lining up with TRBD1. The V gene end was trimmed by 4 bases and the J gene end by 2 bases; junction bases not matched to a gene: 9. The CDR3 covers 16 residues. Germline V gene sequence: CDR1 MNHEY, CDR2 SMNVEV (reference sequence). This CDR3 is CASSSHPRDRAYEQYF. For the CDR3, the DNA is TGTGCCAGCAGTTCCCACCCCCGGGACAGGGCCTACGAGCAGTACTTC.